The clone carrying this T cell receptor (beta chain) has just a few counts. Its antigen remains unknown. Generated by immunoSEQ multiplex PCR, the TCRdb table keeps only in-frame clones and is missing some. The repertoire has 3,400 or so clones, around 25% of them found once; the top ten carry 6.5% to 9.5%. The sample originates from a study of T cells in localized non-small cell lung cancer. V dropped 4 bases and J dropped 5 bases, with 14 bases sitting between them. The CDR3 runs 14 residues. CDR1 is LNHDA, CDR2 SQIVND, per germline (reference sequence). General study results and limits: Measurement of T cell clonality placed uninvolved adjacent lung highest, above the level in tumor. Across samples, adjacent lung featured a median 57 of the top 100 tumor clones.

This chain links TRBV19 with TRBJ2-5, with unresolved D. The sample here was lung tumor tissue, taken before any cancer treatment. The sequence was collected from a woman aged 35-70 years with stage I lung adenocarcinoma. CDR3: CASSTGPQWETQYF. DNA for the CDR3: TGTGCCAGTAGTACCGGGCCCCAATGGGAGACCCAGTACTTC.